The 28 T cell receptor beta chains below come from one sample, sequenced in a study of T cell clones after liver transplantation. The data were produced by immunoSEQ multiplex PCR, yet TCRdb's version contains in-frame clones alone and is incomplete. The sample lists 20,000 to 30,000 clones, more than 60% occurring once. Sequencing was performed on CD4+ T cells from blood, taken before liver transplant. Source of these receptors: a human donor who received a liver transplant.

This chain uses TRBV7-9 with TRBJ1-1; D may be TRBD1 (6 bases). The germline V gene has CDR1 SEHNR and CDR2 FQNEAQ (reference sequence). The V gene lost 0 bases and the J gene lost 1 base, with 9 bases spanning the gap. The CDR3 has 15 residues. The CDR3 DNA reads TGTGCCAGCAGCTTAGCAGGGGGACAGAACACTGAAGCTTTCTTT. Translated, it gives CASSLAGGQNTEAFF.

The chain is built from TRBV6-5 and TRBJ2-1; TRBD2 agrees at 7 bases. The CDR3 is made up of 15 amino acids. Germline lookup yields CDR1 MNHEY and CDR2 SVGAGI. The junction had 7 bases not matched to a gene; V was cut back by 8 bases and J by 0 bases. CDR3 amino acids: CASGRESNSYNEQFF. The CDR3 region has the DNA TGTGCCAGCGGGAGGGAGTCTAACTCCTACAATGAGCAGTTCTTC.

This chain joins TRBV5-1 and TRBJ1-6, with 7 bases fitting TRBD1. Per the germline V gene, CDR1 is SGHRS and CDR2 is YFSETQ. This CDR3 has 15 residues. V trimming: 5 bases; J trimming: 5 bases; junction bases outside the gene matches: 7. The CDR3 DNA reads TGCGCCAGCAGTTCCGGGACAGCAAATAATTCACCCCTCCACTTT. It encodes CASSSGTANNSPLHF.

The rearrangement uses TRBV19 and TRBJ1-3; no clear D. Germline V gene lookup returns CDR1 LNHDA and CDR2 SQIVND (reference sequence). With 11 bases removed from V and 0 bases from J, the gap between germline ends came to 8 bases. The CDR3 has 12 amino acids. CDR3 DNA: TGTGCCTCGACTATCTCTGGAAACACCATATATTTT. The encoded protein is CASTISGNTIYF.

The J gene is TRBJ2-3, the V gene TRBV2; TRBD2 agrees at 10 bases. Germline CDR1 and CDR2: SNHLY and FYNNEI. CDR3 length equals 16 residues. Trimming removed 4 bases from V and 5 bases from J; junction bases left unmatched: 9. CDR3 loop: CASSGISGGPRDTQYF. The CDR3 bases are TGTGCCAGCAGTGGCATTAGCGGGGGGCCTAGAGATACGCAGTATTTT.

This chain links TRBV30 with TRBJ1-5; TRBD1 matches at 10 bases. The CDR3 sequence is 14 residues long. The V gene end was trimmed by 1 base and the J gene end by 5 bases; junction bases not matched to a gene: 2. Per the germline V gene, CDR1 is GTSNPN and CDR2 is SVGIG (reference sequence). CDR3 nucleotides: TGTGCCTGGAGTGGGACAGGGGGTGATCAGCCCCAGCATTTT. Protein sequence: CAWSGTGGDQPQHF.

This chain joins TRBV20-1 and TRBJ2-7; D not resolved. Trimming shortened V by 5 bases and J by 7 bases, and 9 bases separated the two germline ends. This CDR3 is 10 amino acids long. Germline V gene sequence: CDR1 DFQATT, CDR2 SNEGSKA (reference sequence). CDR3 nucleotide sequence: TGCAGTGCTTGGAACGGGGAGCAGTACTTC. It translates to CSAWNGEQYF.

The chain is built from TRBV18 and TRBJ2-2, with 9 bases identical to TRBD2. The CDR3 runs to 15 residues. Trimming took 0 bases from V and 5 from J; bases not matched to a gene: 1. Germline V gene data show CDR1 as KGHSH and CDR2 as LQKENI. The CDR3 nucleotides read TGTGCCAGCTCACCACCGAGCGGGGGGACCGGGGAGCTGTTTTTT. Protein product: CASSPPSGGTGELFF.

V gene TRBV9 combines with J gene TRBJ2-2, with a weak D call TRBD2 (5 bases). Germline values: CDR1 SGDLS, CDR2 YYNGEE. Trimming removed 2 bases at V and 7 bases at J, with 12 bases between. This CDR3 has 14 residues. CDR3 region: CASSVDLASGELFF. The DNA for the CDR3 is TGTGCCAGCAGCGTCGATTTAGCGAGCGGGGAGCTGTTTTTT. Together with reference TRBV9 and TRBJ2-2, the CDR3 gives the full variable domain: DSGVTQTPKHLITATGQRVTLRCSPRSGDLSVYWYQQSLDQGLQFLIQYYNGEERAKGNILERFSAQQFPDLHSELNLSSLELGDSALYFCASSVDLASGELFFGEGSRLTVL.

This clone was counted between two and nine times. The CDR3 DNA follows: TGTGCCAGAAGCTTCGAACAGGGACTCGACTACGAGCAGTACGTC. Translated, it gives CARSFEQGLDYEQYV. The chain carries TRBV7-5 and TRBJ2-7. TRBV7-5 is classified as a pseudogene. The CDR3 has 15 residues.

This clone showed up just a few times. The rearrangement uses TRBV5-6 and TRBJ1-1; D is uncertain. Germline CDR1 reads SGHDT; CDR2 reads YYEEEE. CDR3 length equals 11 residues. Trimming removed 4 bases from V and 8 bases from J, with 9 bases in between. The CDR3 protein is CASSIETEAFF. The CDR3 region has the DNA TGTGCCAGCAGCATCGAGACGGAAGCTTTCTTT.

The chain combines TRBV2 with TRBJ2-3; 12 positions agree with TRBD2. This CDR3 region has 16 residues. Losses at the gene ends were 6 bases for V and 0 bases for J; bases not matched to a gene: 4. CDR1 and CDR2 from the germline V gene are SNHLY and FYNNEI. The chain's CDR3 is CASRGTSGPSTDTQYF. For the CDR3, the DNA is TGTGCCAGCAGAGGGACTAGCGGGCCGAGCACAGATACGCAGTATTTT.

This sequence joins TRBV5-4 and TRBJ2-7; D unclear. The CDR3 sequence is 12 residues long. V lost 0 bases and J 6 bases, leaving 7 bases between the germline ends. Germline values: CDR1 SGHNT, CDR2 YYREEE (reference sequence). The CDR3 reads CASSLERGEQYF. For the CDR3, the DNA is TGTGCCAGCAGCTTGGAGAGAGGCGAGCAGTACTTC.

This chain links TRBV5-1 with TRBJ2-1; TRBD2 matches at 10 bases. The length of the CDR3 is 14 residues. Germline V gives CDR1 SGHRS, CDR2 YFSETQ. J gave up 7 bases and V 7 bases, and 8 bases lay outside the gene matches. The CDR3 region is CASGRGSGGNEQFF. CDR3 DNA sequence: TGCGCCAGCGGGAGGGGTAGCGGGGGGAATGAGCAGTTCTTC.

This chain uses TRBV9 with TRBJ2-2; D unclear. Trimming shortened V by 0 bases and J by 8 bases, and 8 bases separated the two germline ends. Germline V gives CDR1 SGDLS, CDR2 YYNGEE. The CDR3 is 13 amino acids. The CDR3 sequence: CASSVAVVGELFF. DNA for the CDR3: TGTGCCAGCAGCGTAGCTGTTGTGGGGGAGCTGTTTTTT.

This chain links TRBV2 with TRBJ1-3; 8 bases line up with TRBD1. This CDR3 comprises 15 residues. The V gene's germline CDR1 is SNHLY and CDR2 FYNNEI. J was trimmed by 0 bases and V by 3 bases; bases with no gene match: 1. DNA of the CDR3: TGTGCCAGCAGTGAGCAGGGGGCCTCTGGAAACACCATATATTTT. This encodes CASSEQGASGNTIYF. Variable domain in full (rest from reference TRBV2 and TRBJ1-3): EPEVTQTPSHQVTQMGQEVILRCVPISNHLYFYWYRQILGQKVEFLVSFYNNEISEKSEIFDDQFSVERPDGSNFTLKIRSTKLEDSAMYFCASSEQGASGNTIYFGEGSWLTVV.

V usage is TRBV5-7 and J usage is TRBJ2-7, with D perhaps matching TRBD2 (5 bases). TRBV5-7 is known as an ORF, though its function is uncertain. The CDR3 is 15 amino acids. Trimming took 0 bases from V and 2 from J, leaving 12 bases between them. The CDR3 sequence: CASSLVRLAPYEQYV. DNA for the CDR3: TGTGCCAGCAGCTTGGTAAGGCTAGCCCCCTACGAGCAGTACGTC.

V is TRBV29-1 and J is TRBJ1-1, with TRBD1 matching 11 bases. The CDR3 totals 15 residues. V shed 1 base and J 0 bases; nucleotides not matched to a gene: 1. Germline V gene lookup returns CDR1 SQVTM and CDR2 ANQGSEA. The CDR3 region has the DNA TGCAGCGTTGAAGGGACAGGGGGCATGAACACTGAAGCTTTCTTT. It encodes CSVEGTGGMNTEAFF.

This chain uses TRBV18 with TRBJ2-7; D might be TRBD1 (5 bases). Germline assignment: CDR1 KGHSH and CDR2 LQKENI. This CDR3 has 15 amino acids. The V and J ends lost 1 base and 3 bases respectively, with 13 bases between them. The CDR3 here is CASSPRATASYEQYF. CDR3 DNA sequence: TGTGCCAGCTCACCACGGGCGACAGCTAGCTACGAGCAGTACTTC.

CDR3 nucleotide sequence: TGTGCCAGCAGCTTAGTGGTTGGGGCCACCTCCTCTGGGGCCAACGTCCTGACTTTC. It codes for CASSLVVGATSSGANVLTF. The chain has TRBV11-2 and TRBJ2-6; tentative D call: TRBD1 (5 bases). CDR3 length equals 19 residues. V lost 1 base and J lost 0, with 16 bases in between. Germline CDR1 SGHAT, CDR2 FQNNGV.

The CDR3 protein is CASSASGRASGELFF. CDR3 coding DNA: TGTGCCAGCAGTGCTAGCGGGAGGGCTTCCGGGGAGCTGTTTTTT. The rearrangement uses TRBV6-5 and TRBJ2-2; 12 bases are shared with TRBD2. The V gene end was trimmed by 5 bases and the J gene end by 6 bases; junction bases not matched to a gene: 4. From germline, CDR1 is MNHEY and CDR2 SVGAGI. This CDR3 comprises 15 residues.

This clone was detected a few times. This chain connects TRBV27 to TRBJ2-4; a possible D gene is TRBD2 (7 bases). Per the germline V gene, CDR1 is MNHEY and CDR2 is SMNVEV (reference sequence). Trimming took 7 bases from V and 8 from J, leaving 21 bases between them. CDR3 length: 15 amino acids. The CDR3 DNA reads TGTGCCAGCACAAATACGGCGGGGGCTAGGGACATTCAGTACTTC. This encodes CASTNTAGARDIQYF.

Comment on this clone: An end of the junction does not agree with germline; a read error may underlie this. The CDR3 loop is CASSLSSSSIDF. The CDR3 DNA reads as TGTGCCAGCAGCTTATCTTCCAGTTCCATAGATTTT. The chain combines TRBV7-9 with TRBJ1-3; no firm D call. There are 12 residues in the CDR3. Germline CDR1 SEHNR, CDR2 FQNEAQ (reference sequence).

The chain is built from TRBV7-6 and TRBJ2-5; either TRBD1 or TRBD2 may fit D (5 bases each). This CDR3 region has 15 residues. Germline CDR1 is SGHVS and CDR2 is FNYEAQ. V was shortened by 5 bases and J by 1 base, with 14 bases between the two germline ends. The CDR3 DNA sequence: TGTGCCAGCAGCCTGAGGGACGGCCTCCAAGAGACCCAGTACTTC. This sequence encodes CASSLRDGLQETQYF. Combining the CDR3 with reference TRBV7-6 and TRBJ2-5 gives the whole variable domain GAGVSQSPRYKVTKRGQDVALRCDPISGHVSLYWYRQALGQGPEFLTYFNYEAQQDKSGLPNDRFSAERPEGSISTLTIQRTEQRDSAMYRCASSLRDGLQETQYFGPGTRLLVL.

In its sample, this clone was seen once. The chain is built from TRBV6-1 and TRBJ2-5, with 11 bases identical to TRBD1. From germline, CDR1 is MNHNS and CDR2 SASEGT. J gave up 6 bases and V 6 bases, and 9 bases lay outside the gene matches. The CDR3 is made up of 15 amino acids. The CDR3 region is CASRAGQGASKTQYF. The CDR3 nucleotides read TGTGCCAGCAGGGCCGGACAGGGGGCGTCTAAGACCCAGTACTTC.

The DNA for the CDR3 is TGTGCCAGTAGTATAAGCCTTGGACACGGGGGGCAGCCCCAGCATTTT. Translating it yields CASSISLGHGGQPQHF. This rearrangement joins TRBV19 to TRBJ1-5, with D perhaps matching TRBD1 (5 bases). The CDR3 is 16 amino acids. V was shortened by 2 bases and J by 7 bases, with 18 bases between the two germline ends. From germline, CDR1 is LNHDA and CDR2 SQIVND (reference sequence).

The chain employs TRBV9 and TRBJ2-5; either TRBD1 or TRBD2 may fit D (5 bases each). V lost 2 bases to trimming and J lost 5 bases, with 16 bases between them. The CDR3 runs 15 residues. Germline V lookup: CDR1 SGDLS, CDR2 YYNGEE. CDR3 DNA sequence: TGTGCCAGCAGCGTGACCCCCCAGGGCGGGGAGACCCAGTACTTC. Encoded protein: CASSVTPQGGETQYF.

This clone came up a few times. The CDR3 sequence: CASTRRGNTGELFF. CDR3 in DNA: TGTGCCAGCACCAGACGGGGGAACACCGGGGAGCTGTTTTTT. The chain employs TRBV6-5 and TRBJ2-2; TRBD2 is a possible D gene (5 bases). Germline CDR1 is MNHEY and CDR2 is SVGAGI. V was trimmed by 7 bases and J by 1 base, leaving 10 bases between them. The CDR3 is 14 amino acids.